Below, 24 T cell receptor beta chains from the same sample are listed, as sequenced in a study of T cell responses to AZD1222 COVID-19 vaccine. The method was immunoSEQ multiplex PCR; TCRdb's version includes in-frame clones alone and lacks a portion of them. The table shows roughly 49,000 clones, with around four fifths occurring only once. This specimen consisted of peripheral blood, obtained on day 0 of MenACWY control vaccination. The receptor set was obtained from an adult in good health.

This clone was picked up one time. The rearrangement joins TRBV4-1 to TRBJ2-2; possible D gene TRBD2, 6 bases. The V and J ends lost 4 bases and 1 base respectively, with 25 bases between them. The CDR3 has 20 residues. Germline lookup yields CDR1 MGHRA and CDR2 YSYEKL. The CDR3 DNA follows: TGCGCCAGCAGCCGAAAGAATCGACCACCTGGGACTCTGAACACCGGGGAGCTGTTTTTT. Protein product: CASSRKNRPPGTLNTGELFF.

The chain employs TRBV5-1 and TRBJ1-6, with TRBD1 identical over 8 bases. This CDR3 has 17 amino acids. Germline assignment: CDR1 SGHRS and CDR2 YFSETQ. Trimming cost V 3 bases and J 1 base; bases outside gene matches: 6. The CDR3 nucleotides are TGCGCCAGCAGCTCGGGCCGGGACAGGTCCTATAATTCACCCCTCCACTTT. Its protein product is CASSSGRDRSYNSPLHF.

The rearrangement uses TRBV4-1 and TRBJ2-7; weak D call: TRBD1 (6 bases). CDR1 is MGHRA, CDR2 YSYEKL, per germline. V lost 0 bases, J lost 5 bases, and 11 bases lay in between. CDR3 length: 14 amino acids. The CDR3 sequence: CASSQESGAHEQYF. CDR3 DNA: TGCGCCAGCAGCCAAGAGTCAGGGGCCCACGAGCAGTACTTC.

The sample holds one count of this clone. The rearrangement links TRBV7-8 to TRBJ1-1; D gene unclear. Trimming removed 2 bases from V and 5 bases from J, with 15 bases in between. This CDR3 comprises 15 residues. Germline V CDR1 and CDR2: SGHVS, FQNEAQ. CDR3 DNA: TGTGCCAGCAGCTTAAGTAGCTCGAGCAGAACTGAAGCTTTCTTT. This sequence encodes CASSLSSSSRTEAFF.

This clone appeared a few times. This chain uses TRBV30 with TRBJ1-2; 7 bases align to TRBD1. The length of the CDR3 is 14 residues. Germline V lookup: CDR1 GTSNPN, CDR2 SVGIG (reference sequence). The J segment lost 4 bases and the V segment lost 0 bases, leaving 5 bases of the junction unmatched. The CDR3 here is CAWSVIGGGYGYTF. CDR3 nucleotide sequence: TGTGCCTGGAGTGTAATAGGGGGCGGCTATGGCTACACCTTC.

The chain links TRBV12-3 or TRBV12-4 to TRBJ2-5, with TRBD2 matching 7 bases. With V trimmed by 5 bases and J by 7 bases, 7 bases remained unmatched. The CDR3 has 13 amino acids. For the CDR3, the DNA is TGTGCCAGCAGTAAGCGGGATATCGGGACCCAGTACTTC. Its translation: CASSKRDIGTQYF.

The chain links TRBV2 to TRBJ2-1; 7 bases are a match to TRBD1. V lost 4 bases and J lost 3; bases outside the gene matches: 3. CDR1 SNHLY and CDR2 FYNNEI come from the germline V gene. The CDR3 length is 14 residues. CDR3 in amino acids: CASSVGTVYNEQFF. In DNA, the CDR3 is TGTGCCAGCAGTGTGGGGACAGTCTACAATGAGCAGTTCTTC.

A single count supports this clone. The chain uses TRBV5-1 and TRBJ1-2; D not certain. The V end lost 0 bases, the J end lost 4 bases, and 7 bases lay between the germline ends. The CDR3 has 13 residues. Germline-derived CDR1 and CDR2 are SGHRS and YFSETQ. In DNA form, the CDR3 reads TGCGCCAGCAGCTTGGAGGCGGCCTATGGCTACACCTTC. Translation: CASSLEAAYGYTF.

V gene TRBV4-1 combines with J gene TRBJ1-5; D gene ambiguous. This CDR3 is 15 amino acids long. Looked up from germline, CDR1 is MGHRA and CDR2 is YSYEKL. The V gene lost 7 bases and the J gene lost 1 base, with 14 bases spanning the gap. The CDR3 region has the DNA TGCGCCAGCACCGCAGATGGAGGAAGCAATCAGCCCCAGCATTTT. It codes for CASTADGGSNQPQHF.

The rearrangement links TRBV28 to TRBJ2-3; 7 nucleotides line up with TRBD1. The CDR3 runs to 15 residues. In germline, CDR1 is MDHEN, CDR2 SYDVKM. After removal of 7 bases from V and 2 bases from J, the junction contained 9 bases not matched to a gene. The chain's CDR3 is CASTAPDRLTDTQYF. The CDR3 DNA is TGTGCCAGCACCGCGCCGGACAGGCTCACAGATACGCAGTATTTT. Combining the CDR3 with reference TRBV28 and TRBJ2-3 gives the whole variable domain DVKVTQSSRYLVKRTGEKVFLECVQDMDHENMFWYRQDPGLGLRLIYFSYDVKMKEKGDIPEGYSVSREKKERFSLILESASTNQTSMYLCASTAPDRLTDTQYFGPGTRLTVL.

The rearrangement links TRBV2 to TRBJ2-5; weak D call: TRBD1 (6 bases). Deletions cut 6 bases from V and 5 bases from J, with 7 bases between. From germline, CDR1 is SNHLY and CDR2 FYNNEI. The CDR3 runs 11 residues. This CDR3 reads CASSRGETQYF. CDR3 DNA sequence: TGTGCCAGCAGCAGGGGTGAGACCCAGTACTTC.

V is TRBV5-1 and J is TRBJ2-1, with TRBD2 matching 11 bases. Germline CDR1 SGHRS, CDR2 YFSETQ. The CDR3 length is 18 residues. J lost 1 base, V lost 1 base, and 7 bases had no gene match. The CDR3 DNA follows: TGCGCCAGCAGCTTGCTAGGGACTAGCGGCCTATCCTACAATGAGCAGTTCTTC. It codes for CASSLLGTSGLSYNEQFF.

This clone appeared once. This sample includes further DNA sequences coding for the same CDR3. The chain combines TRBV18 with TRBJ1-2; D is ambiguous. Germline assignment: CDR1 KGHSH and CDR2 LQKENI. CDR3 length: 14 amino acids. V was trimmed by 1 base and J by 0 bases, leaving 6 bases between them. The CDR3 DNA follows: TGTGCCAGCTCACCACAGGATACTAACTATGGCTACACCTTC. The encoded protein is CASSPQDTNYGYTF.

This sequence joins TRBV11-2 and TRBJ2-1; 12 bases map to TRBD2. The length of the CDR3 is 18 residues. Germline loops: CDR1 SGHAT, CDR2 FQNNGV. The trim removed 4 bases at V and 7 bases at J, leaving 14 bases unmatched. CDR3 nucleotides: TGTGCCAGCAGCTCCGACCCCCTTCTAGCGGGGGGGGATAATGAGCAGTTCTTC. It yields the protein CASSSDPLLAGGDNEQFF.

The chain links TRBV4-1 to TRBJ1-2, with D hard to call. Germline assignment: CDR1 MGHRA and CDR2 YSYEKL. V was clipped by 0 bases and J by 5 bases, with 7 bases between them. The CDR3 contains 13 residues. The CDR3 protein is CASSQEGIYGYTF. Written as DNA, the CDR3 is TGCGCCAGCAGCCAAGAGGGGATTTATGGCTACACCTTC.

The genes are TRBV19 and TRBJ1-2; D perhaps matches TRBD1 (6 bases). V lost 7 bases and J 3 bases, leaving 9 bases between the germline ends. The CDR3 spans 12 residues. Germline V lookup: CDR1 LNHDA, CDR2 SQIVND (reference sequence). This CDR3 is CASIGQYYGYTF. The CDR3, as DNA: TGTGCCAGTATAGGACAGTACTATGGCTACACCTTC. Together with reference TRBV19 and TRBJ1-2, the CDR3 gives the full variable domain: DGGITQSPKYLFRKEGQNVTLSCEQNLNHDAMYWYRQDPGQGLRLIYYSQIVNDFQKGDIAEGYSVSREKKESFPLTVTSAQKNPTAFYLCASIGQYYGYTFGSGTRLTVV.

J is TRBJ1-3 and V is TRBV25-1; D gene ambiguous. Per germline, CDR1 MGHDK and CDR2 SYGVNS. CDR3 length: 12 amino acids. V lost 4 bases to trimming and J lost 3 bases, with 4 bases between them. The DNA of the CDR3 is TGTGCCAGCAGTGTGGGTGGAAACACCATATATTTT. The encoded protein is CASSVGGNTIYF.

The chain combines TRBV6-5 with TRBJ1-2, with D uncertain. The germline CDR1 and CDR2 sequences are MNHEY and SVGAGI. V gave up 6 bases and J gave up 2 bases, with 13 bases separating them. There are 14 residues in the CDR3. The CDR3 DNA reads TGTGCCAGCAGCTCCGTGGGCACCAACTATGGCTACACCTTC. Its protein is CASSSVGTNYGYTF.

CDR3 DNA: TGTGCCAGCAGTCTACCGACAGGGGGGTACTATGGCTACACCTTC. This encodes CASSLPTGGYYGYTF. The V call is TRBV2, the J call TRBJ1-2, with 9 bases aligning to TRBD1. V gave up 5 bases and J gave up 3 bases; unmatched junction bases: 7. The CDR3 has 15 amino acids. Germline CDR1 reads SNHLY; CDR2 reads FYNNEI.

The chain couples TRBV28 to TRBJ2-3; 7 bases agree with TRBD2. CDR3 length: 16 amino acids. Germline values: CDR1 MDHEN, CDR2 SYDVKM. J lost 4 bases, V lost 1 base, and 8 bases had no gene match. CDR3 bases: TGTGCCAGCAGTTTATACAAAACGGGAGGCCCAGATACGCAGTATTTT. This gives the protein CASSLYKTGGPDTQYF.

The rearrangement uses TRBV28 and TRBJ2-3; TRBD2 matches at 8 bases. Looked up from germline, CDR1 is MDHEN and CDR2 is SYDVKM. This CDR3 contains 15 residues. With V trimmed by 3 bases and J by 2 bases, 4 bases remained unmatched. The CDR3 region is CASSFPSGHTDTQYF. Written as DNA, the CDR3 is TGTGCCAGCAGTTTCCCTAGCGGGCACACAGATACGCAGTATTTT.

The rearrangement links TRBV19 to TRBJ1-4; TRBD1 matches at 10 bases. There are 16 residues in the CDR3. CDR1 LNHDA and CDR2 SQIVND come from the germline V gene (reference sequence). After removal of 8 bases from V and 2 bases from J, the junction contained 8 bases not matched to a gene. CDR3 bases: TGTGCCAGTGCCCTCGGGACAGGGGTTACTAATGAAAAACTGTTTTTT. Amino acid sequence: CASALGTGVTNEKLFF.

This chain uses TRBV5-1 with TRBJ2-7; TRBD2 agrees at 7 bases. Germline lookup yields CDR1 SGHRS and CDR2 YFSETQ. The CDR3 runs to 17 residues. J gave up 2 bases and V 0 bases, and 11 bases lay outside the gene matches. DNA of the CDR3: TGCGCCAGCAGCTTGGGATCAAGCGGGGTTCTTCCCTACGAGCAGTACTTC. This codes for CASSLGSSGVLPYEQYF.

The V call is TRBV5-5, the J call TRBJ2-2, with 7 bases matching TRBD2. Germline CDR1 and CDR2: SGHKS and YYEKEE (reference sequence). The ends lost 0 bases at V and 4 bases at J; junction bases unmatched: 9. The CDR3 totals 17 residues. The CDR3 is CASSLEVRGLTTGELFF. CDR3 in DNA: TGTGCCAGCAGCTTGGAGGTGCGGGGGTTAACCACCGGGGAGCTGTTTTTT.